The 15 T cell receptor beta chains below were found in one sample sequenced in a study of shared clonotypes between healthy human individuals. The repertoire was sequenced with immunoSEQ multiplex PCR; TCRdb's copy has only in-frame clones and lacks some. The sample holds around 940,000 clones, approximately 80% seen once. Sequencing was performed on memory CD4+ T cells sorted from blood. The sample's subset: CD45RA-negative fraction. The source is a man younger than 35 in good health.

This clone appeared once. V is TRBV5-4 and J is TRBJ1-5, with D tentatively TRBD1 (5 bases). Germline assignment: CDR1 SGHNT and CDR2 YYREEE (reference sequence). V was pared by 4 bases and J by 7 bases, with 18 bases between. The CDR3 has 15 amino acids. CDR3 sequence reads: CASSPGTGKGQPQHF. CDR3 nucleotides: TGTGCCAGCAGCCCCGGGACGGGTAAGGGACAGCCCCAGCATTTT.

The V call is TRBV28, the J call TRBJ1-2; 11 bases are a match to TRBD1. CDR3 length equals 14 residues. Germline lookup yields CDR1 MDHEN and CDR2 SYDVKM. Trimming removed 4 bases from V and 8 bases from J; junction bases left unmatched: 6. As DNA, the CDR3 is TGTGCCAGCAGTTGGACAGGGGGCGCGGTGGGCTACACCTTC. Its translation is CASSWTGGAVGYTF.

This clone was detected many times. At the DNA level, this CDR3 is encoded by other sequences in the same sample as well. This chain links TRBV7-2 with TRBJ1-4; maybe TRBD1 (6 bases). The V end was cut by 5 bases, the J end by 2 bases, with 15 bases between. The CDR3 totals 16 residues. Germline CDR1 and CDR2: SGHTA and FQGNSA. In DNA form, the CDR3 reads TGTGCCAGCAGCCGGGGGCCTACGGCGACTAATGAAAAACTGTTTTTT. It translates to CASSRGPTATNEKLFF.

The CDR3 spells CASSSGTGDGNTIYF. In DNA form, the CDR3 reads TGTGCCAGCAGCTCCGGGACAGGGGATGGAAACACCATATATTTT. The chain uses TRBV7-3 and TRBJ1-3, with TRBD1 identical over 10 bases. J gave up 3 bases and V 4 bases, and 3 bases lay outside the gene matches. Germline CDR1 is SGHTA and CDR2 is FQGTGA. The CDR3 consists of 15 residues.

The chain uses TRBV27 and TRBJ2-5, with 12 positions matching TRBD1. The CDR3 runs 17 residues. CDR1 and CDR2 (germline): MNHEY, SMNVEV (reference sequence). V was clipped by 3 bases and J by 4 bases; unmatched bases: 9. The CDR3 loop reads CASSFSGTGGAGETQYF. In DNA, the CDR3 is TGTGCCAGCAGTTTCTCCGGGACAGGGGGCGCGGGAGAGACCCAGTACTTC.

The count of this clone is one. Here the CDR3 reads CASSLAGGLQETQYF. The CDR3 DNA follows: TGTGCCAGCAGCTTAGCGGGAGGGCTGCAAGAGACCCAGTACTTC. The rearrangement joins TRBV7-9 to TRBJ2-5; 7 nucleotides align to TRBD2. CDR1 and CDR2 (germline): SEHNR, FQNEAQ (reference sequence). Unmatched junction bases numbered 3, after V lost 0 bases and J lost 2 bases. CDR3 length: 15 residues.

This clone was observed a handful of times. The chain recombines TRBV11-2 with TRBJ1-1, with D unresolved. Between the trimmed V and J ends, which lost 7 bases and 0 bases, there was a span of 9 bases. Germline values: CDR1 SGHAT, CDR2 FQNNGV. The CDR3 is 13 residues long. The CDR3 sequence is CASTSKLNTEAFF. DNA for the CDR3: TGTGCCAGCACCTCGAAGTTGAACACTGAAGCTTTCTTT.

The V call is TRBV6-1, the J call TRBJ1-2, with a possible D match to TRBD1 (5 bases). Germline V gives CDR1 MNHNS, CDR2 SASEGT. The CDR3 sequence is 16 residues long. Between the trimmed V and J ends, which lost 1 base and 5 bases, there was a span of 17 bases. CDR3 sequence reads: CASSEVMAGLVYGYTF. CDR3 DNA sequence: TGTGCCAGCAGTGAAGTCATGGCAGGGTTGGTTTATGGCTACACCTTC.

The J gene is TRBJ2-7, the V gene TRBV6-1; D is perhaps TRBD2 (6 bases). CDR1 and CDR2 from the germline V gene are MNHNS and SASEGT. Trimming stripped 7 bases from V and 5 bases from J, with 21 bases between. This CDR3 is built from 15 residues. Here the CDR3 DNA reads TGTGCCAGCACCGAATCTATGGGACTCATCAACGAGCAGTACTTC. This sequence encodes CASTESMGLINEQYF.

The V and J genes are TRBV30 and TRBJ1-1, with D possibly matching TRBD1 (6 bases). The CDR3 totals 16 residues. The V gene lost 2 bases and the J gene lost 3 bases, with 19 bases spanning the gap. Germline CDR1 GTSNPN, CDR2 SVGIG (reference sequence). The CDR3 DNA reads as TGTGCCTGGAGTTTTGGGGGGCCGGGGGTCGACACTGAAGCTTTCTTT. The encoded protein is CAWSFGGPGVDTEAFF.

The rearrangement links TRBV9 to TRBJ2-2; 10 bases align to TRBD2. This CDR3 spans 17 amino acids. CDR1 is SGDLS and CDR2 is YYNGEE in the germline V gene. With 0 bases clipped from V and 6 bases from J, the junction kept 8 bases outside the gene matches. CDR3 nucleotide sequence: TGTGCCAGCAGCGTAGAGAGCGGGGGGGCCAAAGCCGGGGAGCTGTTTTTT. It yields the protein CASSVESGGAKAGELFF.

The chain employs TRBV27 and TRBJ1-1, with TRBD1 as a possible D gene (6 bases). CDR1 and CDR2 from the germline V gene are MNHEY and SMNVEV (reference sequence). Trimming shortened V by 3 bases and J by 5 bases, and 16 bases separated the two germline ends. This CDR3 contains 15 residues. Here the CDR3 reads CASSFLKGGWTEAFF. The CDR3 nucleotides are TGTGCCAGCAGTTTTCTGAAGGGGGGTTGGACTGAAGCTTTCTTT.

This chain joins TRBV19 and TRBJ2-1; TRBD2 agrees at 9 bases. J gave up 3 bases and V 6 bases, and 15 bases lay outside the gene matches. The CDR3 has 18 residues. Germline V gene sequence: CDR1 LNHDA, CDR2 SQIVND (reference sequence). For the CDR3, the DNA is TGTGCCAGTAGATTCTCCTCGGCGGCAGCGGGAGGCTACAATGAGCAGTTCTTC. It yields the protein CASRFSSAAAGGYNEQFF.

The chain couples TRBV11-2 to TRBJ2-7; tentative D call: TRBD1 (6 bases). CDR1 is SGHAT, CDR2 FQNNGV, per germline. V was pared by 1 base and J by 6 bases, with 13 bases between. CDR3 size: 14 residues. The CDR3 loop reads CASSLVQGVREQYF. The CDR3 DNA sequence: TGTGCCAGCAGCTTAGTACAGGGAGTACGCGAGCAGTACTTC. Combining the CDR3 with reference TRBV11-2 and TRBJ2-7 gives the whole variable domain EAGVAQSPRYKIIEKRQSVAFWCNPISGHATLYWYQQILGQGPKLLIQFQNNGVVDDSQLPKDRFSAERLKGVDSTLKIQPAKLEDSAVYLCASSLVQGVREQYFGPGTRLTVT.

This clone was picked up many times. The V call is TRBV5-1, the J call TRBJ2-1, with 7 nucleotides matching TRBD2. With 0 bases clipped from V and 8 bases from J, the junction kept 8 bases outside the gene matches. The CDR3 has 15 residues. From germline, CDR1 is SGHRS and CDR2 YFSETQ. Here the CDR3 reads CASSLGRERIDEQFF. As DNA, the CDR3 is TGCGCCAGCAGCTTGGGGCGGGAGAGGATCGATGAGCAGTTCTTC.